This TCR beta chain was recovered during a study of T cell responses to AZD1222 COVID-19 vaccine. The method was immunoSEQ multiplex PCR; TCRdb's version includes in-frame clones alone and lacks a portion of them. Among roughly 92,000 clones, 90% were seen once, and the ten largest hold 8.4%. Study-wide findings and caveats: Females made up more of the donors, who were largely white British, and clonal diversity may have come out too low. With two AZD1222 doses given, Spike-specific TCR breadth and depth both rose.

The CDR3 has 16 residues. Trimming at V came to 5 bases and at J to 4 bases, leaving 6 bases not matched to a gene. Germline loops: CDR1 LGHNA, CDR2 YSLEER. This clone was seen more than once but under ten times. The antigen remains unidentified. The sequence was collected from an adult in good health. This chain joins TRBV4-3 and TRBJ2-3, with 13 bases lining up with TRBD2. The starting material was peripheral blood, obtained on day 0 of AZD1222 vaccination. The CDR3 nucleotides read TGCGCCAGCAGCGCAACTAGCGGGGGGGCCTCAGATACGCAGTATTTT. It encodes CASSATSGGASDTQYF.